The next 19 T cell receptor beta chains were all read from a single sample in a study of Ad26.COV2.S vaccination and SARS-CoV-2 variants. Stated treatment: roughly 19 received Ad26.COV2.S at low or high dose, single or two shots; about 5 received placebo; per-sample allocation not given. Samples came from day 63 after the first vaccine or placebo injection. TCRdb's table, derived via immunoSEQ multiplex PCR, lists solely in-frame clones and lacks some. This sample has 430,000 or so clones; around nine tenths occur once, and the top ten carry more than 10%. The starting material was peripheral blood, obtained in a trial of Ad26.COV2.S vaccine versus placebo. All receptors come from a person between 18 and 60 years old who received the Ad26.COV2.S COVID-19 vaccine or a placebo.

The J gene is TRBJ1-6, the V gene TRBV18, with D perhaps TRBD1 (6 bases). With 5 bases removed from V and 7 bases from J, the gap between germline ends came to 18 bases. This CDR3 is 16 amino acids long. Germline loops: CDR1 KGHSH, CDR2 LQKENI. CDR3 in amino acids: CASSNRVSDLNSPLHF. In DNA form, the CDR3 reads TGTGCCAGCTCAAACAGGGTCTCCGACTTAAATTCACCCCTCCACTTT.

This chain uses TRBV4-2 with TRBJ2-1, with TRBD2 matching over 14 bases. With 1 base clipped from V and 6 bases from J, the junction kept 8 bases outside the gene matches. The CDR3 extends over 18 amino acids. From germline, CDR1 is LGHNA and CDR2 YNFKEQ. The CDR3 sequence: CASSQVGLAGGLINEQFF. CDR3 coding DNA: TGTGCCAGCAGCCAAGTCGGACTAGCGGGGGGCCTGATCAATGAGCAGTTCTTC.

The chain uses TRBV19 and TRBJ2-1, with 10 positions matching TRBD2. Losses at the gene ends were 2 bases for V and 3 bases for J; bases not matched to a gene: 13. The germline gives CDR1 LNHDA, CDR2 SQIVND (reference sequence). The CDR3 sequence is 19 residues long. The CDR3 region is CASSIPPSTSGVLYNEQFF. Written as DNA, the CDR3 is TGTGCCAGTAGTATACCTCCCTCTACTAGCGGGGTTCTCTACAATGAGCAGTTCTTC.

This chain uses TRBV18 with TRBJ2-7; D remains unclear. The CDR3 extends over 11 amino acids. Germline lookup yields CDR1 KGHSH and CDR2 LQKENI. Trimming left V 1 base short and J 5 bases short, with 3 bases between. CDR3 region: CASSPQDEQYF. CDR3 nucleotide sequence: TGTGCCAGCTCACCACAAGACGAGCAGTACTTC.

The chain carries TRBV5-1 and TRBJ2-5; TRBD2 agrees at 9 bases. V lost 0 bases to trimming and J lost 4 bases; unmatched junction nucleotides: 4. Germline V gene lookup returns CDR1 SGHRS and CDR2 YFSETQ. There are 15 residues in the CDR3. The CDR3 region is CASSLGNSGRETQYF. The CDR3 bases are TGCGCCAGCAGCTTGGGTAATAGCGGGAGAGAGACCCAGTACTTC.

This sequence joins TRBV3-1 (or the pseudogene TRBV3-2) and TRBJ1-1; D is undetermined. This CDR3 has 12 amino acids. Germline CDR1 and CDR2: LGHDT and YNNKEL (reference sequence). The V end was cut by 1 base, the J end by 2 bases, with 2 bases between. The CDR3 DNA reads TGTGCCAGCAGCCAAGCAAACACTGAAGCTTTCTTT. Its protein is CASSQANTEAFF.

This sequence joins TRBV9 and TRBJ1-1, with D tentatively TRBD1 (5 bases). CDR1 SGDLS and CDR2 YYNGEE come from the germline V gene. V dropped 0 bases and J dropped 4 bases, with 7 bases sitting between them. The CDR3 covers 13 residues. Written as DNA, the CDR3 is TGTGCCAGCAGCGTAGCGGGGACCACTGAAGCTTTCTTT. This sequence encodes CASSVAGTTEAFF.

This chain connects TRBV6-2 or TRBV6-3 to TRBJ1-2, with D maybe TRBD1 (5 bases). Per the germline V gene, CDR1 is MNHEY and CDR2 is SVGEGT. The CDR3 totals 11 residues. Trimming shortened V by 2 bases and J by 8 bases, and 6 bases separated the two germline ends. Here the CDR3 reads CASSYRGGYTF. The CDR3 bases are TGTGCCAGCAGTTACAGGGGAGGCTACACCTTC.

The V call is TRBV29-1, the J call TRBJ2-1; 8 bases map to TRBD2. The CDR3 spans 15 residues. V was pared by 0 bases and J by 6 bases, with 7 bases of the junction left unmatched. CDR1 and CDR2 from the germline V gene are SQVTM and ANQGSEA. The CDR3 DNA sequence: TGCAGCGTTGAAGATTGGGGGACTAGATTCAATGAGCAGTTCTTC. Amino acids: CSVEDWGTRFNEQFF.

The chain employs TRBV5-1 and TRBJ2-1; 11 bases map to TRBD2. CDR3 size: 17 residues. V shed 4 bases and J 7 bases; nucleotides not matched to a gene: 13. From germline, CDR1 is SGHRS and CDR2 YFSETQ. CDR3 nucleotide sequence: TGCGCCAGCAGCCCACAAACCGCCACTAGCGGGAGTAATGAGCAGTTCTTC. Encoded protein: CASSPQTATSGSNEQFF.

This chain uses TRBV7-2 with TRBJ1-2; D is perhaps TRBD1 (5 bases). The CDR3 spans 13 residues. V shed 5 bases and J shed 3 bases, with 10 bases lying between them. Germline V gene sequence: CDR1 SGHTA, CDR2 FQGNSA. This CDR3 reads CASSGRGHYGYTF. In DNA, the CDR3 is TGTGCCAGCAGCGGAAGGGGACACTATGGCTACACCTTC. Based on the CDR3 plus reference TRBV7-2 and TRBJ1-2, the full variable domain is GAGVSQSPSNKVTEKGKDVELRCDPISGHTALYWYRQSLGQGLEFLIYFQGNSAPDKSGLPSDRFSAERTGGSVSTLTIQRTQQEDSAVYLCASSGRGHYGYTFGSGTRLTVV.

The chain employs TRBV30 and TRBJ2-7, with TRBD2 identical over 11 bases. V gave up 0 bases and J gave up 7 bases; unmatched junction bases: 14. Per the germline V gene, CDR1 is GTSNPN and CDR2 is SVGIG (reference sequence). The CDR3 has 17 amino acids. The CDR3 here is CAWSVGGSGRARGEQYF. CDR3 nucleotides: TGTGCCTGGAGTGTAGGGGGTAGCGGGAGGGCCAGGGGAGAGCAGTACTTC.

This clone came up a few times. This sequence joins TRBV7-6 and TRBJ2-7; 9 positions agree with TRBD1. The CDR3 spans 15 residues. Trimming took 4 bases from V and 2 from J; bases not matched to a gene: 6. Germline V gene lookup returns CDR1 SGHVS and CDR2 FNYEAQ. The CDR3 DNA is TGTGCCAGCAGCTCAGTACAGGGGGCAACCTACGAGCAGTACTTC. This gives the protein CASSSVQGATYEQYF.

This chain connects TRBV5-1 to TRBJ1-5, with 7 bases lining up with TRBD1. V trimming: 2 bases; J trimming: 0 bases; junction bases outside the gene matches: 2. The germline gives CDR1 SGHRS, CDR2 YFSETQ. The CDR3 has 15 residues. Here the CDR3 DNA reads TGCGCCAGCAGCTTCGGGACAGATAGCAATCAGCCCCAGCATTTT. It is translated as CASSFGTDSNQPQHF.

The chain is built from TRBV7-2 and TRBJ2-3; D perhaps matches TRBD1 (6 bases). The germline CDR1 and CDR2 sequences are SGHTA and FQGNSA. The CDR3 has 15 amino acids. The V and J ends lost 5 bases and 2 bases respectively, with 14 bases between them. The CDR3, as DNA: TGTGCCAGCAGCGTTGTAACAGGGTCCACAGATACGCAGTATTTT. Amino acid sequence: CASSVVTGSTDTQYF.

This sequence joins TRBV27 and TRBJ2-5; D uncertain. Germline CDR1 and CDR2: MNHEY and SMNVEV (reference sequence). The ends were cut back, 5 bases at V and 2 bases at J, with 9 bases in the middle. This CDR3 has 13 amino acids. This chain's CDR3 is CASSGVGQETQYF. The CDR3 DNA follows: TGTGCCAGCAGTGGGGTGGGTCAAGAGACCCAGTACTTC.

The CDR3 sequence is CASRATSGYGTDTQYF. The CDR3 DNA follows: TGTGCCAGCAGGGCGACTAGCGGGTATGGCACAGATACGCAGTATTTT. The chain joins TRBV11-2 to TRBJ2-3; 10 bases are shared with TRBD2. Germline V gene sequence: CDR1 SGHAT, CDR2 FQNNGV. The CDR3 totals 16 residues. Trimming removed 6 bases from V and 1 base from J; junction bases left unmatched: 7. The entire variable domain, with the rest obtained from reference TRBV11-2 and TRBJ2-3, is as follows: EAGVAQSPRYKIIEKRQSVAFWCNPISGHATLYWYQQILGQGPKLLIQFQNNGVVDDSQLPKDRFSAERLKGVDSTLKIQPAKLEDSAVYLCASRATSGYGTDTQYFGPGTRLTVL.

CDR3 sequence reads: CASSVGGAGGPNTGELFF. CDR3 in DNA: TGTGCCAGCAGCGTAGGGGGAGCGGGAGGTCCGAACACCGGGGAGCTGTTTTTT. The chain is built from TRBV9 and TRBJ2-2; TRBD2 matches at 9 bases. The V and J ends lost 0 bases and 0 bases, in that order; junction bases with no gene match: 6. The CDR3 contains 18 residues. Germline V gene data show CDR1 as SGDLS and CDR2 as YYNGEE.

Note on this clone: The sample holds other DNA sequences that translate to the same CDR3. V and J are TRBV6-5 and TRBJ1-1; D uncertain. V shed 0 bases and J shed 0 bases, with 8 bases lying between them. Per the germline V gene, CDR1 is MNHEY and CDR2 is SVGAGI. The CDR3 runs 15 residues. CDR3 in DNA: TGTGCCAGCAGTTACTCTGGGGATTTGAACACTGAAGCTTTCTTT. It specifies CASSYSGDLNTEAFF.